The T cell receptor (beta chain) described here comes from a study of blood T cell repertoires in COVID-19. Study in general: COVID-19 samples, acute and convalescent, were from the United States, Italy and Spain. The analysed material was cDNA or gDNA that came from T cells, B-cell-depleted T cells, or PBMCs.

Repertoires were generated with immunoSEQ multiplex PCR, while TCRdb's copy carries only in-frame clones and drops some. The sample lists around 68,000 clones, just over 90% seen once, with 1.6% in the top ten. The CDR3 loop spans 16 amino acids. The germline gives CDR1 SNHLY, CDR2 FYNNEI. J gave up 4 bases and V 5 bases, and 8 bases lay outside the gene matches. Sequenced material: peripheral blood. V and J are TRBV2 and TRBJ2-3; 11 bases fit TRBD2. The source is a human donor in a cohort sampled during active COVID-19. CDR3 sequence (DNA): TGTGCCAGCAGTCTGGTAGCGGGAGGGCGAGCAGATACGCAGTATTTT. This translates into CASSLVAGGRADTQYF.